The TCR beta chain described here comes from a study of T cell responses to AZD1222 COVID-19 vaccine. Of note for this clone: Its matching antigen is unknown.

Sequenced by immunoSEQ multiplex PCR; TCRdb stores in-frame clones only, minus some. The sample has about 140,000 clones; about 92% are singletons. General observations from the study: Clonal diversity was possibly underestimated, and white British individuals and females predominated among donors.

Sequencing was performed on peripheral blood, taken after recovery from COVID-19. The receptor comes from an adult who had recovered from COVID-19.

The CDR3: CASSLKSPGVNTEAFF. CDR3 nucleotides: TGTGCCAGCAGCTTAAAGAGTCCGGGGGTGAACACTGAAGCTTTCTTT. The V call is TRBV7-9, the J call TRBJ1-1; D perhaps matches TRBD1 (5 bases). This CDR3 spans 16 amino acids. Trimming left V 2 bases short and J 0 bases short, with 13 bases between. CDR1 and CDR2 (germline): SEHNR, FQNEAQ (reference sequence).